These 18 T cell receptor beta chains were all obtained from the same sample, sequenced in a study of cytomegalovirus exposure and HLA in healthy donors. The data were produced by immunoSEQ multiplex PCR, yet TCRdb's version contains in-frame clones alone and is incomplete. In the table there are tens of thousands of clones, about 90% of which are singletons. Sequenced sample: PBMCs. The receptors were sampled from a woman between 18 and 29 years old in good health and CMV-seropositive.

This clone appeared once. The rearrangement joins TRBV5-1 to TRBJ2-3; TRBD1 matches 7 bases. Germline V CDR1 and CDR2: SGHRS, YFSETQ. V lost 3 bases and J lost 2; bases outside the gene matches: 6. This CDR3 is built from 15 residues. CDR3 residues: CASSSTGAVTDTQYF. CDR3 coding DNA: TGCGCCAGCAGCTCAACAGGGGCGGTCACAGATACGCAGTATTTT.

In DNA form, the CDR3 reads TGTGCCAGCAGTTTTCAGGGATTAAAGTTCTTC. As protein: CASSFQGLKFF. The chain is built from TRBV28 and TRBJ2-1, with TRBD1 as a possible D gene (5 bases). The CDR3 is 11 residues long. Germline loops: CDR1 MDHEN, CDR2 SYDVKM. Trimming stripped 3 bases from V and 14 bases from J, with 11 bases between.

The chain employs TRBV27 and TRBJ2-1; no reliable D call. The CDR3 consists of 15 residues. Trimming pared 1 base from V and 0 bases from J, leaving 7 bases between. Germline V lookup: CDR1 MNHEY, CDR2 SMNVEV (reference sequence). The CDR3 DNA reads TGTGCCAGCAGTTTATTCAGTGGCTCCTACAATGAGCAGTTCTTC. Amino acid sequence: CASSLFSGSYNEQFF.

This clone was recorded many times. Here the CDR3 DNA reads TGCGCCAGCAGTGACGACAGGGGGCAAGACTATGGCTACACCTTC. It translates to CASSDDRGQDYGYTF. The chain recombines TRBV10-2 with TRBJ1-2, with 10 bases aligning to TRBD1. The CDR3 sequence is 15 residues long. V gave up 3 bases and J gave up 3 bases; unmatched junction bases: 4. The germline V gene has CDR1 WSHSY and CDR2 SAAADI.

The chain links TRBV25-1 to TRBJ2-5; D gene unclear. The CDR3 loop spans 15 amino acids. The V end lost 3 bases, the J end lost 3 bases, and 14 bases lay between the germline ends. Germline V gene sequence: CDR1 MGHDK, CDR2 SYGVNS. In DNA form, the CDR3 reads TGTGCCAGCAGTGAGATTTCAGGTGCCAAAGAGACCCAGTACTTC. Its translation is CASSEISGAKETQYF.

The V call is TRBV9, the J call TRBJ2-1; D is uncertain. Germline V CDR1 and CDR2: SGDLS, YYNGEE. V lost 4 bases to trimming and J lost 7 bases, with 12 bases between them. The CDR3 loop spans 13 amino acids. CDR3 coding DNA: TGTGCCAGCAGCCCTCACAGTGGGAATGAGCAGTTCTTC. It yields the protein CASSPHSGNEQFF.

The CDR3 loop reads CASSEPGTGGYEQYF. CDR3 nucleotide sequence: TGTGCCAGCAGTGAACCCGGGACAGGGGGCTACGAGCAGTACTTC. This chain connects TRBV6-1 to TRBJ2-7, with 11 bases matching TRBD1. The junction had 3 bases not matched to a gene; V was cut back by 2 bases and J by 3 bases. This CDR3 comprises 15 residues. Germline CDR1 is MNHNS and CDR2 is SASEGT.

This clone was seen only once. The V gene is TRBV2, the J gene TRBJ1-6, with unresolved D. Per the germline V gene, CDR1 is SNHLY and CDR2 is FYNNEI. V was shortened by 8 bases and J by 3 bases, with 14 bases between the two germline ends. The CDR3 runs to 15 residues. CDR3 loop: CASRTGINYNSPLHF. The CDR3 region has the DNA TGTGCCAGCCGGACGGGGATCAACTATAATTCACCCCTCCACTTT. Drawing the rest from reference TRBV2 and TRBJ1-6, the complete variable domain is EPEVTQTPSHQVTQMGQEVILRCVPISNHLYFYWYRQILGQKVEFLVSFYNNEISEKSEIFDDQFSVERPDGSNFTLKIRSTKLEDSAMYFCASRTGINYNSPLHFGNGTRLTVT.

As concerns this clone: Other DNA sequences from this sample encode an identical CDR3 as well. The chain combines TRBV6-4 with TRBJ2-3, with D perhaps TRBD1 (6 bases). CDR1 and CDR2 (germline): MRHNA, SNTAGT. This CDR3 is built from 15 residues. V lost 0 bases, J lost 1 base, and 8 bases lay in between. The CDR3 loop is CASSDSPGGTDTQYF. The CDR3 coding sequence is TGTGCCAGCAGTGACTCTCCAGGGGGCACAGATACGCAGTATTTT.

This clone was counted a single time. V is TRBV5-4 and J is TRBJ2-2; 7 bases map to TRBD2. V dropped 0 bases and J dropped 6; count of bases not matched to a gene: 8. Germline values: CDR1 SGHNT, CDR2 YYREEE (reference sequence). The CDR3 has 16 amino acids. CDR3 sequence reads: CASSLDGGRRPGELFF. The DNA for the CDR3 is TGTGCCAGCAGCTTGGACGGGGGGAGACGGCCCGGGGAGCTGTTTTTT.

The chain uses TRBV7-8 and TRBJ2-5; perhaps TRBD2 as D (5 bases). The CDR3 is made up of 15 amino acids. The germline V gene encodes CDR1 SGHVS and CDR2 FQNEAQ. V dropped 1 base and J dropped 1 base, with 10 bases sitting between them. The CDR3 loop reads CASSLGSGIQETQYF. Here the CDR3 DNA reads TGTGCCAGCAGCTTAGGGTCCGGGATCCAAGAGACCCAGTACTTC.

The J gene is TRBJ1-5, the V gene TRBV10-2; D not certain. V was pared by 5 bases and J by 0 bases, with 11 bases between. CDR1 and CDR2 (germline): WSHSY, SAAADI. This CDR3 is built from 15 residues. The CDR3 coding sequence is TGCGCCAGCAGTAGGTCCGGGGATAGCAATCAGCCCCAGCATTTT. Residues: CASSRSGDSNQPQHF.

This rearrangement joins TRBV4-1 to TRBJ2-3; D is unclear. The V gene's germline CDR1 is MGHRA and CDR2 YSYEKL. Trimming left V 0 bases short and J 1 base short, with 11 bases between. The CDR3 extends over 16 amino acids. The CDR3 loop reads CASSQEASYRTDTQYF. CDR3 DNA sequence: TGCGCCAGCAGCCAAGAGGCCAGTTACCGCACAGATACGCAGTATTTT.

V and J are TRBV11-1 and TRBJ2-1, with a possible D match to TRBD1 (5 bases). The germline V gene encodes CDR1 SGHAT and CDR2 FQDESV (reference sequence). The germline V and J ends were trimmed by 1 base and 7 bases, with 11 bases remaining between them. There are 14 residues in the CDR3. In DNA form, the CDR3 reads TGTGCCAGCAGCTTAGTGGGGCAGGGAAATGAGCAGTTCTTC. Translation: CASSLVGQGNEQFF. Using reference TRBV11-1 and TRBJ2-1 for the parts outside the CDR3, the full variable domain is EAEVAQSPRYKITEKSQAVAFWCDPISGHATLYWYRQILGQGPELLVQFQDESVVDDSQLPKDRFSAERLKGVDSTLKIQPAELGDSAMYLCASSLVGQGNEQFFGPGTRLTVL.

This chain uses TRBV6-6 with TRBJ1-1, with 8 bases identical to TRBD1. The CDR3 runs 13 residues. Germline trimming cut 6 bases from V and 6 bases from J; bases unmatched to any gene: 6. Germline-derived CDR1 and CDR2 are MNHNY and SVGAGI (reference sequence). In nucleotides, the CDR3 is TGTGCCAGCAGCTCCCAGACAGGGGCTGAAGCTTTCTTT. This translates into CASSSQTGAEAFF.

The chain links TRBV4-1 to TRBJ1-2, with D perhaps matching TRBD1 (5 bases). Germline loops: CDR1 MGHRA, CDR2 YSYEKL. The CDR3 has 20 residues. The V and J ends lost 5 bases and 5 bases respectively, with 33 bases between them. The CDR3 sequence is CASSKFYSGTDAAPRYGYTF. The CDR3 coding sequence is TGCGCCAGCAGCAAGTTCTATTCGGGGACTGACGCAGCCCCCCGTTATGGCTACACCTTC.

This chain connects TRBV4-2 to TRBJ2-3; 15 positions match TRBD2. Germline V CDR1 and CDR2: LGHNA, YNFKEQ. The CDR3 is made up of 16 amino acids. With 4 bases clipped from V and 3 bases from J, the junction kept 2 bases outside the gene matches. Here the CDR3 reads CASSRGTSGGTDTQYF. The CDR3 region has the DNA TGTGCCAGCAGCCGAGGGACTAGCGGGGGGACAGATACGCAGTATTTT.

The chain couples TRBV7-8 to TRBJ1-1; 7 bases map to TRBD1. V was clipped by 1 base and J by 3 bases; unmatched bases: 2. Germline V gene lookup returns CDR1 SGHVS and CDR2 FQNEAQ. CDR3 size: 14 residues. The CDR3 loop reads CASSLGTGDTEAFF. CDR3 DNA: TGTGCCAGCAGCTTAGGCACAGGGGACACTGAAGCTTTCTTT.